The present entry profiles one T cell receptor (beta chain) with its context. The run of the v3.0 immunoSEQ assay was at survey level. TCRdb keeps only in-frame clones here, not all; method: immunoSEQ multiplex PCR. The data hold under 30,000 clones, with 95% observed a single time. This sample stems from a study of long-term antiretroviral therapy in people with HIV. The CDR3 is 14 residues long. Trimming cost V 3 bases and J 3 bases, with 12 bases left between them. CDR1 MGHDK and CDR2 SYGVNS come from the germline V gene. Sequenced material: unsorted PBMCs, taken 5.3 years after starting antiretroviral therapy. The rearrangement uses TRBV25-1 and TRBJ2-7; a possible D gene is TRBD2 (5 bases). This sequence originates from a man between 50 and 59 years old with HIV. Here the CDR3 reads CASSDKGRGYEQYF. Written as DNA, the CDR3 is TGTGCCAGCAGTGATAAGGGCCGGGGCTACGAGCAGTACTTC.